Here is one T cell receptor beta chain with its context. Antigen specificity is unknown. PCR was performed a second time for roughly 7 to 11 cycles using a sample-barcoded 5' primer and a J-beta primer mix. TCRdb reprocessed the 5' RACE reads via MiXCR and lists one record per CDR3 protein. The repertoire consists of under 1,100,000 distinct CDR3 sequences, with under 30% occurring once and the leading ten covering around 0.75%. This sample stems from a study of blood T cells in healthy people across ages. Findings of the study overall: Long-lived and aged donors differed, with more naive CD4+ cells and higher diversity in the long-lived.

CDR3 length equals 16 residues. The germline gives CDR1 SEHNR, CDR2 FQNEAQ (reference sequence). The V gene lost 5 bases and the J gene lost 0 bases, with 16 bases spanning the gap. Separately, the same data were catalogued under a study of T cells of mothers and their children.

The J gene is TRBJ1-1, the V gene TRBV7-9; possibly TRBD1 for D (6 bases). The clonotype originates from a girl aged 2-10 years in good health. Sequenced material: blood. CDR3 residues: CASSPRDTYMNTEAFF. Here the CDR3 DNA reads TGTGCCAGCAGCCCGCGGGACACCTATATGAACACTGAAGCTTTCTTT.